This passage covers 8 T cell receptor beta chains from one sample sequenced in a study of shared clonotypes between healthy human individuals. TCRdb's copy holds only in-frame clones and misses some; the assay was immunoSEQ multiplex PCR. This table has some 87,000 clones, 68% appearing once. Sequenced material: memory CD8+ T cells sorted from blood. Regarding subset: CD45RO+ cells pooled with CCR7-negative TemRA cells. These receptors came from a man younger than 40 in good health.

To note about this clone: The sample holds other DNA sequences that translate to the same CDR3. CDR3 region: CASSFGYSYEQYF. The CDR3 DNA reads as TGTGCCAGCAGCTTCGGATACTCCTACGAGCAGTACTTC. The chain recombines TRBV5-5 with TRBJ2-7, with D hard to call. V dropped 2 bases and J dropped 0 bases, with 6 bases sitting between them. This CDR3 spans 13 amino acids. Germline lookup yields CDR1 SGHKS and CDR2 YYEKEE (reference sequence).

This chain connects TRBV11-2 to TRBJ2-2, with D tentatively TRBD2 (6 bases). The CDR3 runs to 15 residues. V was trimmed by 10 bases and J by 1 base, leaving 16 bases between them. From germline, CDR1 is SGHAT and CDR2 FQNNGV. The DNA for the CDR3 is TGTGCCACCGGGGGAAGACTACAGAACACCGGGGAGCTGTTTTTT. Translation gives CATGGRLQNTGELFF.

The J gene is TRBJ2-5, the V gene TRBV5-1; no firm D call. The germline CDR1 and CDR2 sequences are SGHRS and YFSETQ. The CDR3 has 15 amino acids. V was cut by 0 bases and J by 4 bases, with 13 bases left in between. This chain's CDR3 is CASSLGYRGVETQYF. CDR3 coding DNA: TGCGCCAGCAGCTTGGGGTATAGAGGCGTAGAGACCCAGTACTTC.

This clone was found once. The chain carries TRBV2 and TRBJ2-7; no clear D gene. The germline V and J ends were trimmed by 5 bases and 3 bases, with 17 bases remaining between them. There are 15 residues in the CDR3. Per the germline V gene, CDR1 is SNHLY and CDR2 is FYNNEI. CDR3 residues: CASSSTSRSLYEQYF. For the CDR3, the DNA is TGTGCCAGCAGTTCGACAAGCAGGAGCCTCTACGAGCAGTACTTC.

The chain uses TRBV18 and TRBJ2-5; 8 bases agree with TRBD1. This CDR3 is 15 amino acids long. Germline CDR1 and CDR2: KGHSH and LQKENI. V lost 2 bases and J lost 5; bases outside the gene matches: 7. This chain's CDR3 is CASSPGAGGRETQYF. The CDR3 region has the DNA TGTGCCAGCTCACCAGGGGCAGGGGGCCGGGAGACCCAGTACTTC.

The chain combines TRBV19 with TRBJ2-1; D unclear. V was trimmed by 3 bases and J by 4 bases, leaving 13 bases between them. This CDR3 comprises 15 residues. Germline CDR1 is LNHDA and CDR2 is SQIVND (reference sequence). CDR3 coding DNA: TGTGCCAGTAGTATTTGGGGATCGATATACAATGAGCAGTTCTTC. It translates to CASSIWGSIYNEQFF.

The V call is TRBV10-2, the J call TRBJ2-7; D unclear. Trimming left V 2 bases short and J 3 bases short, with 8 bases between. This CDR3 contains 13 residues. Germline assignment: CDR1 WSHSY and CDR2 SAAADI. The CDR3 nucleotides are TGCGCCAGCAGTGAGGTCGGCGGCTACGAGCAGTACTTC. Its protein is CASSEVGGYEQYF.

With regard to this clone: The junction does not match germline at one end; this may be a read error. V gene TRBV7-7 combines with J gene TRBJ2-3, with D possibly TRBD2 on 6 matching bases. Germline V lookup: CDR1 SSHAT, CDR2 FNYEAQ (reference sequence). CDR3 length: 16 residues. The CDR3 DNA follows: TGTGCTAGCAGCTTTTGGAGGGCCCCGAGCACAGATACGCAGTATTTT. It yields the protein CASSFWRAPSTDTQYF.